This TCR beta chain derives from a study of shared clonotypes between healthy human individuals. Study-wide results and caveats: Generation probabilities of non-shared clonotypes were lower (relative to those shared by all four donors). Among donors, sharing of clonotypes was expected to be affected by sequencing depth.

In the source study's methods: With immunoSEQ giving junction-only sequences and no quality scores, filtering differed. The method was immunoSEQ multiplex PCR; TCRdb's version includes in-frame clones alone and lacks a portion of them. V and J calls and clone size are given by that table; D and trimming were obtained from the DNA. The sample includes 800,000 to 1,200,000 clones, 78% of them seen just once. Germline CDR1 MNHNS, CDR2 SASEGT. The CDR3 totals 14 residues. The ends were cut back, 4 bases at V and 3 bases at J, with 10 bases in the middle. This clone appeared a few times. Its antigen is not identified.

The rearrangement links TRBV6-1 to TRBJ2-4; either TRBD1 or TRBD2 may fit D (5 bases each). The sample comprised memory CD4+ T cells from PBMCs. Subset defined: CD45RA-negative fraction. The receptor was isolated from a man between 18 and 35 years old in good health. Some clones in this sample may be carry-over from other donors' samples. The CDR3 loop reads CASSGWDRKNIQYF. The CDR3 region has the DNA TGTGCCAGCAGTGGCTGGGACCGCAAAAACATTCAGTACTTC.